The 17 T cell receptor beta chains reported below all come from one sample, sequenced in a study of blood T cell repertoires in COVID-19. The repertoire was sequenced with immunoSEQ multiplex PCR; TCRdb's copy has only in-frame clones and lacks some. The sample holds some 200,000 clones, 70% to 90% seen once. Sequences were obtained from peripheral blood. The receptors come from a man aged 35-49 years with active or convalescent COVID-19.

This clone was recorded only once. The chain employs TRBV12-3 or TRBV12-4 and TRBJ2-4, with TRBD1 as a possible D gene (6 bases). This CDR3 is built from 13 residues. The germline V and J ends were trimmed by 3 bases and 7 bases, with 10 bases remaining between them. The CDR3 DNA reads TGTGCCAGCAGTTTCTTCCAGGGGAACATTCAGTACTTC. It codes for CASSFFQGNIQYF.

This clone occurred a few times. The chain combines TRBV5-8 with TRBJ1-3; D gene unclear. Per the germline V gene, CDR1 is SGHTS and CDR2 is YDEGEE. The CDR3 covers 15 residues. V lost 4 bases, J lost 3 bases, and 14 bases lay in between. The CDR3 bases are TGTGCCAGCAGCGCCCGATCCGGGGTTGGAAACACCATATATTTT. This sequence encodes CASSARSGVGNTIYF.

The chain is built from TRBV9 and TRBJ1-4; 9 nucleotides line up with TRBD1. Germline values: CDR1 SGDLS, CDR2 YYNGEE. Losses at the gene ends were 6 bases for V and 12 bases for J; bases not matched to a gene: 6. This CDR3 has 12 residues. DNA for the CDR3: TGTGCCAGCAAGGGACAGGGTGGTGAACTGTTTTTT. Its translation: CASKGQGGELFF.

V usage is TRBV2 and J usage is TRBJ1-5; 8 bases match TRBD1. The CDR3 runs to 18 residues. Trimming at V came to 0 bases and at J to 5 bases, leaving 12 bases not matched to a gene. Germline CDR1 and CDR2: SNHLY and FYNNEI. The CDR3 nucleotides are TGTGCCAGCAGTGAAGCCCGGCAGGGGGCGAATCGGTATCAGCCCCAGCATTTT. Translating it yields CASSEARQGANRYQPQHF.

This clone occurred a few times. The rearrangement uses TRBV30 and TRBJ1-1, with D perhaps matching TRBD1 (5 bases). The CDR3 consists of 15 residues. V was clipped by 6 bases and J by 2 bases, with 19 bases between them. Germline loops: CDR1 GTSNPN, CDR2 SVGIG (reference sequence). The chain's CDR3 is CACRGGVKHNTEAFF. CDR3 sequence (DNA): TGTGCCTGCCGCGGGGGGGTTAAACATAACACTGAAGCTTTCTTT.

The V and J genes are TRBV9 and TRBJ1-2; 7 nucleotides line up with TRBD1. Germline CDR1 is SGDLS and CDR2 is YYNGEE. The CDR3 runs to 15 residues. V lost 6 bases, J lost 7 bases, and 15 bases stayed unmatched. The DNA of the CDR3 is TGTGCCAGCACCACTTCTTCAGACAGGGAAGGTGGCTACACCTTC. Protein: CASTTSSDREGGYTF.

The chain combines TRBV24-1 with TRBJ1-5; D possibly corresponds to TRBD1 (5 bases). With 1 base removed from V and 6 bases from J, the gap between germline ends came to 6 bases. Looked up from germline, CDR1 is KGHDR and CDR2 is SFDVKD. The CDR3 covers 13 residues. The CDR3 spells CATSDFRGQPQHF. DNA for the CDR3: TGTGCCACCAGTGATTTTAGGGGTCAGCCCCAGCATTTT.

The chain is built from TRBV5-4 and TRBJ1-1; D is undetermined. Trimming took 0 bases from V and 2 from J, leaving 14 bases between them. This CDR3 is built from 16 residues. Per germline, CDR1 SGHNT and CDR2 YYREEE (reference sequence). For the CDR3, the DNA is TGTGCCAGCAGCTTGGCCCTGAATCGAGGAAACACTGAAGCTTTCTTT. Translated: CASSLALNRGNTEAFF.

V and J are TRBV27 and TRBJ2-7; TRBD1 matches at 8 bases. V lost 5 bases to trimming and J lost 5 bases; unmatched junction nucleotides: 5. Germline V gene data show CDR1 as MNHEY and CDR2 as SMNVEV (reference sequence). The CDR3 contains 13 residues. DNA for the CDR3: TGTGCCAGCAGTGAGGGACAGGCTAACGAGCAGTACTTC. It codes for CASSEGQANEQYF.

The gene calls are TRBV11-3 and TRBJ2-1; 10 positions match TRBD1. Germline trimming cut 1 base from V and 4 bases from J; bases unmatched to any gene: 4. Germline CDR1 and CDR2: SGHNT and YENEEA. The CDR3 contains 16 residues. The CDR3 bases are TGTGCCAGCAGCTTAGGAGGGGACAGGGGATACAATGAGCAGTTCTTC. Its translation is CASSLGGDRGYNEQFF.

The J gene is TRBJ2-5, the V gene TRBV5-1; 8 bases line up with TRBD2. Losses at the gene ends were 1 base for V and 5 bases for J; bases not matched to a gene: 4. The CDR3 loop spans 14 amino acids. In germline, CDR1 is SGHRS, CDR2 YFSETQ. CDR3 coding DNA: TGCGCCAGCAGCTTGCGGGGGGGCTTGGAGACCCAGTACTTC. Residues: CASSLRGGLETQYF.

The chain links TRBV18 to TRBJ1-5, with D possibly being TRBD1 (5 bases). V was trimmed by 4 bases and J by 9 bases, leaving 10 bases between them. Germline V gives CDR1 KGHSH, CDR2 LQKENI. The CDR3 has 12 amino acids. CDR3 in amino acids: CASSRDQGPQHF. In DNA, the CDR3 is TGTGCCAGCTCACGCGACCAGGGGCCCCAGCATTTT.

This sequence joins TRBV28 and TRBJ1-2, with D uncertain. Trimming removed 6 bases from V and 2 bases from J, with 4 bases in between. The germline CDR1 and CDR2 sequences are MDHEN and SYDVKM. The CDR3 runs 11 residues. The CDR3 spells CASSQNYGYTF. In DNA form, the CDR3 reads TGTGCCAGCAGCCAGAACTATGGCTACACCTTC.

The V gene is TRBV3-1 (or the pseudogene TRBV3-2), the J gene TRBJ2-1, with 9 positions matching TRBD2. V lost 0 bases and J lost 6; bases outside the gene matches: 3. CDR1 is LGHDT, CDR2 YNNKEL, per germline (reference sequence). The length of the CDR3 is 15 residues. CDR3 sequence reads: CASSQDLGLANEQFF. DNA for the CDR3: TGTGCCAGCAGCCAAGACTTGGGACTAGCCAATGAGCAGTTCTTC.

The CDR3 nucleotides are TGTGCCAGCAGGGCCTTGGCCGCCCTAGTTCCCTACGAGCAGTACTTC. Its translation: CASRALAALVPYEQYF. The chain is built from TRBV2 and TRBJ2-7; no clear D gene. Germline V gene lookup returns CDR1 SNHLY and CDR2 FYNNEI. Between the trimmed V and J ends, which lost 6 bases and 2 bases, there was a span of 20 bases. This CDR3 has 16 amino acids.

The chain links TRBV27 to TRBJ1-1; no reliable D call. This CDR3 contains 14 residues. V was pared by 8 bases and J by 6 bases, with 19 bases between. From germline, CDR1 is MNHEY and CDR2 SMNVEV (reference sequence). CDR3 nucleotides: TGTGCCAGCTACCCTCAGGCGGGTAACCCTGAAGCTTTCTTT. It translates to CASYPQAGNPEAFF.

This chain uses TRBV19 with TRBJ1-5; D is possibly TRBD1 (6 bases). This CDR3 comprises 14 residues. In germline, CDR1 is LNHDA, CDR2 SQIVND (reference sequence). The germline V and J ends were trimmed by 6 bases and 3 bases, with 12 bases remaining between them. The CDR3 coding sequence is TGTGCCAGTAGAGCGACAGGCTACAATCAGCCCCAGCATTTT. It is translated as CASRATGYNQPQHF.